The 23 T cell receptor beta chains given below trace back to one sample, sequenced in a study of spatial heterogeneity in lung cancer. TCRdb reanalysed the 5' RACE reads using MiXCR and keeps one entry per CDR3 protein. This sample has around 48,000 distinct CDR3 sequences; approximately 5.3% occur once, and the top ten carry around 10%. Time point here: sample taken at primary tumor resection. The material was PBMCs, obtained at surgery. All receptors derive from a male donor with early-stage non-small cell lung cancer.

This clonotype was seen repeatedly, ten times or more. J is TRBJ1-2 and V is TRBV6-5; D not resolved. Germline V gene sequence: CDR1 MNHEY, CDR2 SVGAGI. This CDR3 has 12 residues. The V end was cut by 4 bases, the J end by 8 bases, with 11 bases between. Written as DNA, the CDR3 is TGTGCCAGCAGTTCCGTCGGTAGGGGCTACACCTTC. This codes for CASSSVGRGYTF.

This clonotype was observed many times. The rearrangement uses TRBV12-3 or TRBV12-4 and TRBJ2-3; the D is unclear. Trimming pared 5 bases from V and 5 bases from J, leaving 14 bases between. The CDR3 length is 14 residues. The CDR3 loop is CASSNWGKGDTQYF. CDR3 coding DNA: TGTGCCAGCAGTAATTGGGGAAAAGGAGATACGCAGTATTTT.

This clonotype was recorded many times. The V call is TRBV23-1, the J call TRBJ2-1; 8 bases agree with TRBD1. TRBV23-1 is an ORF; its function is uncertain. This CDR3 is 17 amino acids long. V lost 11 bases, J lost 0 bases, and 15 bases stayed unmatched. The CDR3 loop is CAGRRYRGLYSYNEQFF. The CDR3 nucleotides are TGCGCCGGACGGAGATACAGGGGGTTATACTCCTACAATGAGCAGTTCTTC.

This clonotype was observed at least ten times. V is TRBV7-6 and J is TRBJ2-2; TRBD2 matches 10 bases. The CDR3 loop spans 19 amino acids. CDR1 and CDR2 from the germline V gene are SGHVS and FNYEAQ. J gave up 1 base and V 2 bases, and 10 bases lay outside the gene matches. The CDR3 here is CASSLPIGLAVLNTGELFF. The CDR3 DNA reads TGTGCCAGCAGCTTACCCATCGGACTAGCGGTACTGAACACCGGGGAGCTGTTTTTT.

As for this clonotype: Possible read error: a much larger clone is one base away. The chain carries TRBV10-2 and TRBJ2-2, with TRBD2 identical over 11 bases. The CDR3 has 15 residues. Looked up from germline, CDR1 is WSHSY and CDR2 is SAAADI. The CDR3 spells CTSRVAGGPGGELFF. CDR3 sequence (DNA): TGCACCAGCAGGGTAGCGGGAGGGCCTGGCGGGGAGCTGTTTTTT.

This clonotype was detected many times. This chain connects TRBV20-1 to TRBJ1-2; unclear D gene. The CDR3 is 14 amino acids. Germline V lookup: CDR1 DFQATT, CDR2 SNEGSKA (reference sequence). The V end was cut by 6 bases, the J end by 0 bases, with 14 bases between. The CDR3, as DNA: TGCAGTGCCAACTCGGACGGCGCTAACTATGGCTACACCTTC. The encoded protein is CSANSDGANYGYTF.

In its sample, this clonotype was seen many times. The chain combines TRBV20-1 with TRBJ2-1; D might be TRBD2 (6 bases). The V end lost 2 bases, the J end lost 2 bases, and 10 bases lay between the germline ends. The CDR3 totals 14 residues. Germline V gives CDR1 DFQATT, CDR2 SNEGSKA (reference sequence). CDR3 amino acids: CSARFLATYNEQFF. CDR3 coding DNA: TGCAGTGCTAGATTTCTAGCGACCTACAATGAGCAGTTCTTC.

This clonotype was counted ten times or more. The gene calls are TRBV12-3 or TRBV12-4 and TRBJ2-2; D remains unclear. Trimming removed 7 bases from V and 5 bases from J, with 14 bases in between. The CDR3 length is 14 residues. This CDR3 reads CASTTIPGTGELFF. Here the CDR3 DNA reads TGTGCCAGCACCACCATCCCCGGGACCGGGGAGCTGTTTTTT.

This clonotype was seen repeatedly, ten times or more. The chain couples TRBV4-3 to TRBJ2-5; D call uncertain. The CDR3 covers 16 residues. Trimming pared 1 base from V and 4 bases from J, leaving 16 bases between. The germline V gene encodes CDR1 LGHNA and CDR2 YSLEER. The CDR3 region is CASSQGVAPRAETQYF. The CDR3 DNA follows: TGCGCCAGCAGCCAAGGGGTCGCTCCCCGGGCAGAGACCCAGTACTTC.

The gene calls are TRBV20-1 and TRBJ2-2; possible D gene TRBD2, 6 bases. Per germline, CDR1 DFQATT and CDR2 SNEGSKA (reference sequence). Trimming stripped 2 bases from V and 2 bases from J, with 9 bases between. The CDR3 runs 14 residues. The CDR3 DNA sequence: TGCAGTGCTAGACGGGGGATAAACACCGGGGAGCTGTTTTTT. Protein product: CSARRGINTGELFF.

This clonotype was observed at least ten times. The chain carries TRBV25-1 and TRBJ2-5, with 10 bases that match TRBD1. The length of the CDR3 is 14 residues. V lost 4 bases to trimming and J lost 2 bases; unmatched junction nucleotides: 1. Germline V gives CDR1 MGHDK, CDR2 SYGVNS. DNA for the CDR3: TGTGCCAGCAGTGGGGACAGGGGACAAGAGACCCAGTACTTC. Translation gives CASSGDRGQETQYF.

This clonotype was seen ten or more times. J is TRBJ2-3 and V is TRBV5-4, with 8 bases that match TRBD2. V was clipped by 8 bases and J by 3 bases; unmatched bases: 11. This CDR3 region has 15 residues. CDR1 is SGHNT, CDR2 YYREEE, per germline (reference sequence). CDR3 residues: CASGGAGGRTDTQYF. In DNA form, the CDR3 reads TGTGCCAGTGGAGGGGCGGGAGGACGAACAGATACGCAGTATTTT.

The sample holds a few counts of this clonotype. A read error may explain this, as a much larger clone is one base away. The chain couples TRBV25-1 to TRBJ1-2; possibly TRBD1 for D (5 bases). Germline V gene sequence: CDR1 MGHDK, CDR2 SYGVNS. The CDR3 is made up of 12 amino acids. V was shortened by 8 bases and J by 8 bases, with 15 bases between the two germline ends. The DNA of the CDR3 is TGTGCCAGCGGCCAGGGTAGGACGGGCTACACCTTC. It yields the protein CASGQGRTGYTF.

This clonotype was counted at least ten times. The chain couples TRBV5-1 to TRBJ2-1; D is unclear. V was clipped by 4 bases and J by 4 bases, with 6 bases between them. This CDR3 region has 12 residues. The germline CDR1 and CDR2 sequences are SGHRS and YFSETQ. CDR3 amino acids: CASSPNYNEQFF. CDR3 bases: TGCGCCAGCAGCCCTAATTACAATGAGCAGTTCTTC. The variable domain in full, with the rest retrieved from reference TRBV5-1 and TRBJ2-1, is KAGVTQTPRYLIKTRGQQVTLSCSPISGHRSVSWYQQTPGQGLQFLFEYFSETQRNKGNFPGRFSGRQFSNSRSEMNVSTLELGDSALYLCASSPNYNEQFFGPGTRLTVL.

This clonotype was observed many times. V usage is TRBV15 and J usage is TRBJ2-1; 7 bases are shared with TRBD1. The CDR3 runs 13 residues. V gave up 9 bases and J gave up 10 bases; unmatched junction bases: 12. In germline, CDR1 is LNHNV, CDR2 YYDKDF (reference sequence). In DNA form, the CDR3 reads TGTGCCACTTTAGGCGGCCGACAGGGCGAGCAGTTCTTC. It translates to CATLGGRQGEQFF.

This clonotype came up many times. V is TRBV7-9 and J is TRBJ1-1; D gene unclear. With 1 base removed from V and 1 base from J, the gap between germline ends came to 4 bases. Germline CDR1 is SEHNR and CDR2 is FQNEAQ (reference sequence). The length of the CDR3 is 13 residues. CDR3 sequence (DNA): TGTGCCAGCAGCTTAGGGTCGAACACTGAAGCTTTCTTT. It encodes CASSLGSNTEAFF.

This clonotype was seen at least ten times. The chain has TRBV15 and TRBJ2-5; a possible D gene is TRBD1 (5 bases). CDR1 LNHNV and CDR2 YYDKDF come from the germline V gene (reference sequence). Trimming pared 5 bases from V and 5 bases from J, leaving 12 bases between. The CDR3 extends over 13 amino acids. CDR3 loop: CATSAGYRETQYF. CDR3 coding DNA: TGTGCCACCAGCGCAGGGTATCGGGAGACCCAGTACTTC.

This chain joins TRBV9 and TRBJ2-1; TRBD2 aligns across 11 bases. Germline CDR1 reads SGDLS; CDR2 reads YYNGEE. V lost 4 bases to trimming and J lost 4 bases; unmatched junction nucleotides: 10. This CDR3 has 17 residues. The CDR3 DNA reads TGTGCCAGCAGCCTAGATCCGGGGACTAGCGGTTACAATGAGCAGTTCTTC. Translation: CASSLDPGTSGYNEQFF.

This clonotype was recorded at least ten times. As DNA, the CDR3 is TGTGCCAGCATCCTGGACCGGGACAGACAAGAGACCCAGTACTTC. It codes for CASILDRDRQETQYF. V usage is TRBV2 and J usage is TRBJ2-5, with TRBD1 identical over 7 bases. The junction had 10 bases not matched to a gene; V was cut back by 7 bases and J by 2 bases. CDR1 and CDR2 (germline): SNHLY, FYNNEI. The CDR3 spans 15 residues.

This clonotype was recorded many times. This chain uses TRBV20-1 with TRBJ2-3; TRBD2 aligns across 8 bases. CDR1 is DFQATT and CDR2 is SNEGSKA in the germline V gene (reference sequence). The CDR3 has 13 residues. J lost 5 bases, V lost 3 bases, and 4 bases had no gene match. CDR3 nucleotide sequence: TGCAGTGCTAGTGTAGCGGGGAGAGATACGCAGTATTTT. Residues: CSASVAGRDTQYF.

CDR3 in amino acids: CSAPPPGNRNEQFF. CDR3 DNA: TGCAGTGCCCCCCCGCCCGGGAACCGGAATGAGCAGTTCTTC. The chain has TRBV20-1 and TRBJ2-1; TRBD2 might be the D (5 bases). The CDR3 has 14 residues. Germline V gene sequence: CDR1 DFQATT, CDR2 SNEGSKA (reference sequence). The V and J ends lost 6 bases and 7 bases respectively, with 19 bases between them.

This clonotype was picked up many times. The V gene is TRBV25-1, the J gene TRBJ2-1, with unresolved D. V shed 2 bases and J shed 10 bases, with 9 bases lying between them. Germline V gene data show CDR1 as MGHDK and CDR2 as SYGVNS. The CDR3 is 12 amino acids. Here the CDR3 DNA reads TGTGCCAGCAGTGAACGGTTTAGGGAGCAGTTCTTC. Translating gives CASSERFREQFF.

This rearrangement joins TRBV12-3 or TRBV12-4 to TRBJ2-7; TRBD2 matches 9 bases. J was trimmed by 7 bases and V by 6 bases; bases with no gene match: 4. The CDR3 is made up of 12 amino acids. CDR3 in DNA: TGTGCCAGCAGAAGGCTAGCGGGGGAGCAGTACTTC. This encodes CASRRLAGEQYF.